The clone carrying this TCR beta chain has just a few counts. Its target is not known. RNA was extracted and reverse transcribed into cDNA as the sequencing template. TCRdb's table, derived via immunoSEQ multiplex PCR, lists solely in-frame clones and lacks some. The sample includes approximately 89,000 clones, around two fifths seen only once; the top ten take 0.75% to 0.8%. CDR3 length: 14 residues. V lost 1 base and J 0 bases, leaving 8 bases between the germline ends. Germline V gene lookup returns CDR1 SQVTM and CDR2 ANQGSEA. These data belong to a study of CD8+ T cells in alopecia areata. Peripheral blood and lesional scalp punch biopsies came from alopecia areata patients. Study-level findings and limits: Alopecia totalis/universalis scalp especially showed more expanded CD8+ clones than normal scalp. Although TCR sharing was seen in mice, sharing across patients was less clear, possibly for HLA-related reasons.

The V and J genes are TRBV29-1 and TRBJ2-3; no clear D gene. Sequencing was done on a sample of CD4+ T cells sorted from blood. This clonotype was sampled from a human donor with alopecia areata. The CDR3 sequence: CSVEALGSTDTQYF. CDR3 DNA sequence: TGCAGCGTTGAAGCCCTCGGTAGCACAGATACGCAGTATTTT.